This TCR beta chain derives from a study of CD8+ T cells in alopecia areata. Study as a whole: Patients took tofacitinib for 6 to 18 months, followed by 6 drug-free months.

Concerning this clone: Antigen specificity is unknown.

The CDR3 loop spans 16 amino acids. CDR1 and CDR2 (germline): GTSNPN, SVGIG (reference sequence). V lost 5 bases, J lost 1 base, and 5 bases stayed unmatched. Sequencing templates came from extracted RNA that was reverse transcribed into cDNA. Measured with immunoSEQ multiplex PCR; TCRdb has only the in-frame clones, and not every one. The sample yields 160,000 or so clones, roughly 58% seen once. The sample's treatment: oral pan-JAK inhibitor, 5-10 mg twice daily. Findings of the study overall: Scalp sequencing captures resident alphabeta T cells of normal skin too. More clonal than normal scalp was lesional scalp, particularly alopecia totalis/universalis. Numerous clones, expanded in lesions, remained in scalp and blood during tofacitinib.

The clonotype was recovered from a human donor with alopecia areata. Sequenced material: CD4+ T cells sorted from blood, taken between weeks 55 and 70, from a patient treated with tofacitinib. This sequence joins TRBV30 and TRBJ2-6; 10 nucleotides align to TRBD1. CDR3 sequence: CAWGTGVASGANVLTF. CDR3 DNA sequence: TGTGCCTGGGGGACAGGGGTGGCGTCTGGGGCCAACGTCCTGACTTTC.